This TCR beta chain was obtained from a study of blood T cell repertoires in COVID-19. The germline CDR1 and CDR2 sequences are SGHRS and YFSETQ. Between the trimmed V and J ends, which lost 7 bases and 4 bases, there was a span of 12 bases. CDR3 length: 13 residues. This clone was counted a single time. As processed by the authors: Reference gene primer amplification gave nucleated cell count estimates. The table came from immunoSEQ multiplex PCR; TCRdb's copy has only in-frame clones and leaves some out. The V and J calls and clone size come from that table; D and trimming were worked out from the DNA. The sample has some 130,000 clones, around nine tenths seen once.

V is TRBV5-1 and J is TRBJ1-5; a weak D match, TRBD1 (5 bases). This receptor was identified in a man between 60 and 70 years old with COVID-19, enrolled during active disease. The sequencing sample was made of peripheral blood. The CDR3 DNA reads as TGCGCCAGCCGTAGGGACTTAAATCAGCCCCAGCATTTT. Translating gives CASRRDLNQPQHF.